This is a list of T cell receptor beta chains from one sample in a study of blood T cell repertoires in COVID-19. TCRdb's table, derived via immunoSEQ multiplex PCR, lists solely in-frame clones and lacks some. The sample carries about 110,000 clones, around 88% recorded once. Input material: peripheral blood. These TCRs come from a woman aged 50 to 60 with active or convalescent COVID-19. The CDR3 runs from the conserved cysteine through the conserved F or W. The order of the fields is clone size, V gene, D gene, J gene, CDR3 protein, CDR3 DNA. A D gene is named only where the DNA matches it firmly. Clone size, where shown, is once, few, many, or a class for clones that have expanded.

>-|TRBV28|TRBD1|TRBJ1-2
CASSRVEGGKGYTF
TGTGCCAGCAGTAGAGTAGAAGGGGGCAAGGGCTACACCTTC
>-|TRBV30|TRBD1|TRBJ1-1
CAWTGQGAQGAFF
TGTGCCTGGACGGGACAGGGGGCGCAGGGAGCTTTCTTT
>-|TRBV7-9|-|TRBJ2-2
CASSGKRSTGELFF
TGTGCCAGCAGCGGGAAGCGGAGTACCGGGGAGCTGTTTTTT
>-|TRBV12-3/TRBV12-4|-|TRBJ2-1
CASLADSYNEQFF
TGTGCCAGTTTAGCGGACTCCTACAATGAGCAGTTCTTC
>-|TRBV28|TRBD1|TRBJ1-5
CASSLDRGRGQPQHF
TGTGCCAGCAGTTTGGACAGGGGGCGCGGACAGCCCCAGCATTTT
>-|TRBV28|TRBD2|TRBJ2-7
CASNEAGREGDEQYF
TGTGCCAGCAATGAAGCCGGCAGGGAGGGAGACGAGCAGTACTTC
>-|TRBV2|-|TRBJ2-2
CASKRTTNTGELFF
TGTGCCAGCAAACGGACAACGAACACCGGGGAGCTGTTTTTT
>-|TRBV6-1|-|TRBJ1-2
CASSERVGDGYTF
TGTGCCAGCAGTGAAAGGGTGGGAGATGGCTACACCTTC
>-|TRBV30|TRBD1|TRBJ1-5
CAWSVPRGGLRQPQHF
TGTGCCTGGAGTGTCCCTCGAGGGGGCCTTCGGCAGCCCCAGCATTTT
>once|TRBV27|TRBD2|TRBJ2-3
CASSPRLAGDPPDTQYF
TGTGCCAGCAGTCCGCGACTAGCGGGAGATCCACCAGATACGCAGTATTTT
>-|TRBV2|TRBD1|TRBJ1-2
CASRGTVNYGYTF
TGTGCCAGCAGAGGGACAGTTAACTATGGCTACACCTTC
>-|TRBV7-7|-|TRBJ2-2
CASSDQGNTGELFF
TGTGCTAGCAGCGATCAGGGGAACACCGGGGAGCTGTTTTTT
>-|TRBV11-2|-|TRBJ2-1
CASSLNLADWTYNEQFF
TGTGCCAGCAGCTTAAATTTGGCCGACTGGACCTACAATGAGCAGTTCTTC
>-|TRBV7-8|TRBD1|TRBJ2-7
CASSSGTGLFSYEQYF
TGTGCCAGCAGCTCTGGGACAGGCCTTTTCTCCTACGAGCAGTACTTC
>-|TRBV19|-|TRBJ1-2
CASSLGDTRNYGYTF
TGTGCCAGTAGCCTGGGGGACACCCGGAACTATGGCTACACCTTC
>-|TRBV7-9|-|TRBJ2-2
CALRGLANTGELFF
TGTGCCCTCCGAGGGCTCGCGAACACCGGGGAGCTGTTTTTT
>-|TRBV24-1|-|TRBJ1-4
CATSDTRADEKLFF
TGTGCCACCAGTGACACCAGGGCGGATGAAAAACTGTTTTTT